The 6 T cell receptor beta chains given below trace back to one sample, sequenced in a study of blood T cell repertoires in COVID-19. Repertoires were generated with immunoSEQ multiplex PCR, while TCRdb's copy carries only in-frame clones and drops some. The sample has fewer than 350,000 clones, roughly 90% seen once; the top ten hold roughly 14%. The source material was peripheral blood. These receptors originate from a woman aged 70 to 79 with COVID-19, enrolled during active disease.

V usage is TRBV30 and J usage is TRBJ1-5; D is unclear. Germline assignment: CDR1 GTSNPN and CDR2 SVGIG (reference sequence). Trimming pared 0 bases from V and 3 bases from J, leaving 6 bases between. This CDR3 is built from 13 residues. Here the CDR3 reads CAWSVNNNQPQHF. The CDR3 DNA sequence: TGTGCCTGGAGTGTAAACAACAATCAGCCCCAGCATTTT.

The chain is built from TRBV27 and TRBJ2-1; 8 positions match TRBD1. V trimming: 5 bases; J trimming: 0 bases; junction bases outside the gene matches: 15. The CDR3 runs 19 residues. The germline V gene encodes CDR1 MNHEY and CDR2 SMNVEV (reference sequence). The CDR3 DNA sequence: TGTGCCAGCAGTCCTACCCAGGGGGCTACCCCGAGCTCCTACAATGAGCAGTTCTTC. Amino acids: CASSPTQGATPSSYNEQFF.

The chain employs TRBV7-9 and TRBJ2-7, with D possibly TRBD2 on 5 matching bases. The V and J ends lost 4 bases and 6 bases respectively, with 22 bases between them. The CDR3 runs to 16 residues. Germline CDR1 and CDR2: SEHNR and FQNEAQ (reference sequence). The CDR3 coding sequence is TGTGCCAGCAGCTCAGCGGTGCGGAACCCCTCCATCGAGCAGTACTTC. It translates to CASSSAVRNPSIEQYF. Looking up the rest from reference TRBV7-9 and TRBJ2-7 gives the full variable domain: DTGVSQNPRHKITKRGQNVTFRCDPISEHNRLYWYRQTLGQGPEFLTYFQNEAQLEKSRLLSDRFSAERPKGSFSTLEIQRTEQGDSAMYLCASSSAVRNPSIEQYFGPGTRLTVT.

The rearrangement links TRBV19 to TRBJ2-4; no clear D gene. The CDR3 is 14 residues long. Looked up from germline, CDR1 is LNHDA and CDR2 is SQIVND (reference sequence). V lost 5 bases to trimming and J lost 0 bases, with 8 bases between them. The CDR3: CASSAFSAKNIQYF. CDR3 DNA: TGTGCCAGTAGTGCGTTTTCAGCCAAAAACATTCAGTACTTC.

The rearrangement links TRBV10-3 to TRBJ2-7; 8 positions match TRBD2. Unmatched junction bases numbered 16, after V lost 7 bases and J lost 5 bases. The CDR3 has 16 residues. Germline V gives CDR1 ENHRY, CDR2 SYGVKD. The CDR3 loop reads CAIKPGLGGLVHEQYF. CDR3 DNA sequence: TGTGCCATCAAACCGGGACTAGGGGGATTGGTCCACGAGCAGTACTTC.

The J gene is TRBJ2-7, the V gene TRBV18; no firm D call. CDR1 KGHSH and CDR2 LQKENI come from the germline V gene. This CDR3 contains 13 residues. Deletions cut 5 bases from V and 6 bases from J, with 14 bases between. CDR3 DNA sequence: TGTGCCAGCTCAACAACGGGTGGGTCCGAGCAGTACTTC. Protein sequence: CASSTTGGSEQYF.